This T cell receptor (beta chain) was captured by sequencing in a study of early T cells in non-severe SARS-CoV-2 infection. This clonotype was seen a handful of times. The target antigen is unknown. Germline V lookup: CDR1 SGHRS, CDR2 YFSETQ. CDR3 length equals 15 residues. The V end was cut by 2 bases, the J end by 3 bases, with 12 bases between. Molecules of cDNA were individually given unique molecular identifiers that were attached to them. One entry per CDR3 protein, called by TCRdb with MiXCR from the 5' RACE reads. Of 55,000 to 70,000 distinct CDR3 sequences detected, roughly an eighth appear once; the ten largest clones hold more than 1.5%. Broader study findings: A preference for anti-spike CD8 responses marked VDJdb matching, which missed private and CD4 specificities.

Source material: whole blood. The chain carries TRBV5-1 and TRBJ1-5; weak D call: TRBD1 (5 bases). The TCR was taken from an adult who was a healthcare worker with PCR-confirmed SARS-CoV-2 infection or an uninfected control (not recorded which). CDR3 residues: CASSFGDSPNQPQHF. The CDR3 nucleotides read TGCGCCAGCAGCTTTGGAGACAGTCCCAATCAGCCCCAGCATTTT. The variable domain in full, completed from reference TRBV5-1 and TRBJ1-5, reads KAGVTQTPRYLIKTRGQQVTLSCSPISGHRSVSWYQQTPGQGLQFLFEYFSETQRNKGNFPGRFSGRQFSNSRSEMNVSTLELGDSALYLCASSFGDSPNQPQHFGDGTRLSIL.